These 18 T cell receptor beta chains came from one sample sequenced in a study of shared clonotypes between healthy human individuals. Clones were read by immunoSEQ multiplex PCR, and TCRdb kept only the in-frame ones, dropping some. The repertoire has 950,000 to 1,100,000 clones, around 76% of them found once; the top ten carry 1.4% to 1.5%. Sequenced: memory CD4+ T cells sorted from blood. Subset given: CD45RA-negative fraction. The receptors come from a man between 18 and 35 years old in good health.

The chain employs TRBV4-3 and TRBJ2-3; tentatively, D is TRBD2 (6 bases). The CDR3 is 22 residues long. V lost 1 base, J lost 1 base, and 30 bases lay in between. Germline values: CDR1 LGHNA, CDR2 YSLEER. The CDR3, as DNA: TGCGCCAGCAGCCAAGTCGAACCCCCCGCGGGGTCGATCTCCGGAGGCACAGATACGCAGTATTTT. Residues: CASSQVEPPAGSISGGTDTQYF.

The V call is TRBV4-2, the J call TRBJ2-5, with D maybe TRBD2 (5 bases). The J call is in doubt because the DNA end fits TRBJ2-7 better. The CDR3 totals 14 residues. Germline-derived CDR1 and CDR2 are LGHNA and YNFKEQ. The CDR3 is CASSQALTSYEQYF. The CDR3 DNA sequence: TGTGCCAGCAGCCAAGCCTTAACTAGCTACGAGCAGTACTTC.

In its sample, this clone was seen once. The chain carries TRBV27 and TRBJ2-7; D is undetermined. The V and J ends lost 3 bases and 2 bases respectively, with 8 bases between them. Germline V gene data show CDR1 as MNHEY and CDR2 as SMNVEV (reference sequence). The CDR3 contains 13 residues. This CDR3 reads CASSFLTPYEQYF. The CDR3 DNA reads TGTGCCAGCAGTTTTCTCACCCCCTACGAGCAGTACTTC.

V usage is TRBV5-1 and J usage is TRBJ2-7; D gene uncertain. The V end was cut by 0 bases, the J end by 2 bases, with 9 bases between. This CDR3 region has 14 residues. Germline V lookup: CDR1 SGHRS, CDR2 YFSETQ. CDR3 protein: CASSLGEAAYEQYF. CDR3 nucleotide sequence: TGCGCCAGCAGCTTGGGTGAGGCAGCCTACGAGCAGTACTTC.

The rearrangement links TRBV2 to TRBJ2-2; TRBD1 agrees at 9 bases. Germline CDR1 is SNHLY and CDR2 is FYNNEI. V dropped 6 bases and J dropped 4; count of bases not matched to a gene: 6. This CDR3 contains 15 residues. CDR3 in amino acids: CASSRTGASTGELFF. CDR3 nucleotide sequence: TGTGCCAGCAGCCGGACAGGGGCCAGCACCGGGGAGCTGTTTTTT.

The chain recombines TRBV28 with TRBJ1-1, with TRBD1 as a possible D gene (6 bases). From germline, CDR1 is MDHEN and CDR2 SYDVKM. The CDR3 has 12 residues. V gave up 2 bases and J gave up 7 bases, with 8 bases separating them. The CDR3 sequence is CASSLQGYEAFF. CDR3 DNA sequence: TGTGCCAGCAGTTTACAGGGGTATGAAGCTTTCTTT.

The chain carries TRBV7-2 and TRBJ2-5; D unresolved. V was trimmed by 1 base and J by 4 bases, leaving 4 bases between them. The CDR3 loop spans 12 amino acids. CDR1 and CDR2 from the germline V gene are SGHTA and FQGNSA. For the CDR3, the DNA is TGTGCCAGCAGCTTAGGGGTAGAGACCCAGTACTTC. Protein product: CASSLGVETQYF.

The chain combines TRBV7-2 with TRBJ2-7; 7 bases map to TRBD1. With 5 bases clipped from V and 0 bases from J, the junction kept 4 bases outside the gene matches. This CDR3 is 14 amino acids long. Germline values: CDR1 SGHTA, CDR2 FQGNSA. CDR3 residues: CASSVNRGSYEQYF. CDR3 coding DNA: TGTGCCAGCAGCGTAAACAGGGGCTCCTACGAGCAGTACTTC.

This rearrangement joins TRBV9 to TRBJ2-6; unclear D gene. The germline CDR1 and CDR2 sequences are SGDLS and YYNGEE. This CDR3 is built from 15 residues. Deletions cut 4 bases from V and 0 bases from J, with 8 bases between. The CDR3 DNA reads as TGTGCCAGCAGCTCCCGGAACTCTGGGGCCAACGTCCTGACTTTC. Encoded protein: CASSSRNSGANVLTF.

This chain joins TRBV7-9 and TRBJ1-3, with TRBD1 as a possible D gene (5 bases). Looked up from germline, CDR1 is SEHNR and CDR2 is FQNEAQ (reference sequence). Trimming removed 5 bases from V and 0 bases from J, with 14 bases in between. This CDR3 is built from 16 residues. The CDR3 nucleotides read TGTGCCAGCAGCCCAAACGGGGCCAGCTCTGGAAACACCATATATTTT. Translating gives CASSPNGASSGNTIYF.

The chain carries TRBV5-1 and TRBJ2-3; 9 bases agree with TRBD1. The V gene's germline CDR1 is SGHRS and CDR2 YFSETQ. With 0 bases clipped from V and 3 bases from J, the junction kept 8 bases outside the gene matches. The CDR3 length is 17 residues. CDR3 region: CASSLVGDRAMTDTQYF. The CDR3 bases are TGCGCCAGCAGCTTGGTGGGGGACAGGGCTATGACAGATACGCAGTATTTT.

This clone was seen just once. This chain links TRBV4-1 with TRBJ2-3; the match to TRBD2 covers 12 bases. With 6 bases clipped from V and 5 bases from J, the junction kept 6 bases outside the gene matches. The CDR3 is 15 amino acids. Germline CDR1 is MGHRA and CDR2 is YSYEKL. In DNA, the CDR3 is TGCGCCAGCAGGAACCCGACTAGCGGGAGAGATACGCAGTATTTT. Protein: CASRNPTSGRDTQYF.

Regarding this clone: A far larger clone is only one base removed, so a read error is likely. The V gene is TRBV7-9, the J gene TRBJ2-2; 8 positions agree with TRBD2. The length of the CDR3 is 16 residues. The germline V gene encodes CDR1 SEHNR and CDR2 FQNEAQ (reference sequence). With 11 bases clipped from V and 3 bases from J, the junction kept 14 bases outside the gene matches. The CDR3 DNA reads as TGTGCCTGCACCCTGGTGCGGGGGGCCGACACCGGGGAGCTGTTTTTT. It is translated as CACTLVRGADTGELFF.

The chain has TRBV28 and TRBJ2-4, with TRBD1 matching over 7 bases. In germline, CDR1 is MDHEN, CDR2 SYDVKM. The V gene end was trimmed by 7 bases and the J gene end by 8 bases; junction bases not matched to a gene: 11. The CDR3 consists of 14 residues. CDR3 residues: CASNSGNRGYIQYF. In nucleotides, the CDR3 is TGTGCCAGCAACTCTGGGAACAGGGGTTACATTCAGTACTTC.

The V call is TRBV28, the J call TRBJ1-2; tentatively, D is TRBD1 (5 bases). Trimming took off 3 bases at V and 0 bases at J, with 8 bases between the two ends. This CDR3 region has 14 residues. The germline V gene encodes CDR1 MDHEN and CDR2 SYDVKM. The CDR3 loop is CASSLSGSNYGYTF. The CDR3 DNA reads as TGTGCCAGCAGTTTGTCAGGGTCTAACTATGGCTACACCTTC.

The chain combines TRBV7-6 with TRBJ2-2, with TRBD2 matching over 10 bases. Germline CDR1 is SGHVS and CDR2 is FNYEAQ. The CDR3 sequence is 16 residues long. Trimming removed 5 bases from V and 4 bases from J; junction bases left unmatched: 7. The CDR3 DNA follows: TGTGCCAGCAGCCCCCGGACTAGCGGAGGCACCGGGGAGCTGTTTTTT. Amino acid sequence: CASSPRTSGGTGELFF.

The genes are TRBV9 and TRBJ1-5; D is undetermined. CDR1 is SGDLS and CDR2 is YYNGEE in the germline V gene. The CDR3 contains 14 residues. V was pared by 2 bases and J by 0 bases, with 6 bases between. The CDR3 spells CASSVSSSNQPQHF. In DNA, the CDR3 is TGTGCCAGCAGCGTCAGCTCTAGCAATCAGCCCCAGCATTTT. Using reference TRBV9 and TRBJ1-5 for the parts outside the CDR3, the full variable domain is DSGVTQTPKHLITATGQRVTLRCSPRSGDLSVYWYQQSLDQGLQFLIQYYNGEERAKGNILERFSAQQFPDLHSELNLSSLELGDSALYFCASSVSSSNQPQHFGDGTRLSIL.

This chain joins TRBV14 and TRBJ2-2; the match to TRBD2 covers 8 bases. The CDR3 loop spans 15 amino acids. CDR1 and CDR2 from the germline V gene are SGHDN and FVKESK. After removal of 4 bases from V and 8 bases from J, the junction contained 9 bases not matched to a gene. CDR3 sequence (DNA): TGTGCCAGCAGCCGGGCGGGAGGAGGACCGGGGGAGCTGTTTTTT. Its protein product is CASSRAGGGPGELFF.